There are many counts of the clone carrying this TCR beta chain. The V end was cut by 0 bases, the J end by 2 bases, with 8 bases between. The CDR3 runs 15 residues. The germline V gene has CDR1 MNHEY and CDR2 SVGAGI. The data originate from a study of T-cell reconstitution after alpha-beta-depleted transplantation in children. A TCRbeta library incorporating unique molecular identifiers was prepared. One entry per CDR3 protein results from TCRdb running MiXCR on the PCR reads. Of 700,000 or so distinct CDR3 sequences in the sample, about an eighth were seen once. This rearrangement joins TRBV6-5 to TRBJ2-1; no definite D call. The sequence came from a girl aged 2 to 9 with congenital amegakaryocytic thrombocytopenia, due to receive a stem cell transplant. The starting material was PBMCs, obtained before TCRalphabeta/CD19-depleted stem cell transplant. Written as DNA, the CDR3 is TGTGCCAGCAGTTACTCCAAGATCCCCTACAATGAGCAGTTCTTC. Its protein is CASSYSKIPYNEQFF.